Below are 9 T cell receptor beta chains sequenced from a single sample in a study of cytomegalovirus exposure and HLA in healthy donors. The PCR employed 60 Vbeta primers together with 13 Jbeta primers. The data were produced by immunoSEQ multiplex PCR, yet TCRdb's version contains in-frame clones alone and is incomplete. The sample gives around 300,000 clones, roughly two thirds of which show up once; roughly 2.4% is in the top ten. Material: PBMCs. Source of these receptors: a female donor in good health and CMV-seronegative.

J is TRBJ1-2 and V is TRBV9; D uncertain. V lost 5 bases and J lost 6, with 11 bases in between. The CDR3 spans 12 residues. Looked up from germline, CDR1 is SGDLS and CDR2 is YYNGEE. The CDR3 here is CASRSGGDGYTF. The DNA for the CDR3 is TGTGCCAGCAGATCGGGCGGGGATGGCTACACCTTC.

J is TRBJ1-1 and V is TRBV6-1; TRBD1 is a possible D gene (5 bases). This CDR3 is 14 amino acids long. Trimming took 3 bases from V and 1 from J, leaving 9 bases between them. Germline values: CDR1 MNHNS, CDR2 SASEGT. The CDR3 nucleotides are TGTGCCAGCAGTGACTGGCAGGGGAACACTGAAGCTTTCTTT. It yields the protein CASSDWQGNTEAFF.

CDR3 coding DNA: TGTGCCAGCATACGCGGTAGGGGGAATGAGCAGTTCTTC. This gives the protein CASIRGRGNEQFF. This sequence joins TRBV2 and TRBJ2-1, with D possibly TRBD1 on 6 matching bases. Germline loops: CDR1 SNHLY, CDR2 FYNNEI. This CDR3 is 13 amino acids long. V was cut by 7 bases and J by 7 bases, with 14 bases left in between.

For this clone: Additional DNA sequences in this sample encode the identical CDR3. The chain uses TRBV29-1 and TRBJ2-1; D is possibly TRBD2 (5 bases). V was cut by 3 bases and J by 10 bases, with 16 bases left in between. The germline V gene encodes CDR1 SQVTM and CDR2 ANQGSEA. The CDR3 totals 13 residues. The CDR3 region is CSVEEVTSREQFF. The CDR3 bases are TGCAGCGTTGAGGAGGTTACGAGTCGGGAGCAGTTCTTC.

The chain is built from TRBV19 and TRBJ1-1; no firm D call. CDR3 length: 13 residues. V was clipped by 5 bases and J by 5 bases, with 12 bases between them. Germline CDR1 is LNHDA and CDR2 is SQIVND (reference sequence). The CDR3 region is CASSSPGVTEAFF. In nucleotides, the CDR3 is TGTGCCAGTAGTTCGCCCGGGGTAACTGAAGCTTTCTTT.

This clone occurred a few times. The V call is TRBV6-5, the J call TRBJ1-1; tentative D call: TRBD1 (5 bases). The CDR3 totals 13 residues. CDR1 is MNHEY and CDR2 is SVGAGI in the germline V gene. V gave up 8 bases and J gave up 4 bases, with 14 bases separating them. CDR3 amino acids: CASFRGVATEAFF. The CDR3 nucleotides read TGTGCCAGCTTCCGGGGGGTCGCCACTGAAGCTTTCTTT.

This clone was counted a few times. The rearrangement links TRBV27 to TRBJ1-2; D ambiguous. This CDR3 region has 13 residues. With 4 bases removed from V and 4 bases from J, the gap between germline ends came to 10 bases. CDR1 and CDR2 (germline): MNHEY, SMNVEV (reference sequence). CDR3 in amino acids: CASSSWTGYGYTF. Here the CDR3 DNA reads TGTGCCAGCAGTTCATGGACTGGCTATGGCTACACCTTC.

This chain uses TRBV4-2 with TRBJ2-7; 12 nucleotides agree with TRBD2. Germline assignment: CDR1 LGHNA and CDR2 YNFKEQ. J gave up 4 bases and V 1 base, and 5 bases lay outside the gene matches. The length of the CDR3 is 16 residues. CDR3 amino acids: CASSQAKTSGSYEQYF. CDR3 sequence (DNA): TGTGCCAGCAGCCAAGCGAAGACTAGCGGGAGTTACGAGCAGTACTTC.

In this sample, this clone turned up once. The chain joins TRBV2 to TRBJ2-7, with a possible D match to TRBD1 (5 bases). The V gene lost 8 bases and the J gene lost 1 base, with 15 bases spanning the gap. This CDR3 has 14 amino acids. In germline, CDR1 is SNHLY, CDR2 FYNNEI. The CDR3 sequence: CASRASDTSYEQYF. The CDR3 nucleotides read TGTGCCAGCCGGGCCTCGGACACGTCCTACGAGCAGTACTTC.